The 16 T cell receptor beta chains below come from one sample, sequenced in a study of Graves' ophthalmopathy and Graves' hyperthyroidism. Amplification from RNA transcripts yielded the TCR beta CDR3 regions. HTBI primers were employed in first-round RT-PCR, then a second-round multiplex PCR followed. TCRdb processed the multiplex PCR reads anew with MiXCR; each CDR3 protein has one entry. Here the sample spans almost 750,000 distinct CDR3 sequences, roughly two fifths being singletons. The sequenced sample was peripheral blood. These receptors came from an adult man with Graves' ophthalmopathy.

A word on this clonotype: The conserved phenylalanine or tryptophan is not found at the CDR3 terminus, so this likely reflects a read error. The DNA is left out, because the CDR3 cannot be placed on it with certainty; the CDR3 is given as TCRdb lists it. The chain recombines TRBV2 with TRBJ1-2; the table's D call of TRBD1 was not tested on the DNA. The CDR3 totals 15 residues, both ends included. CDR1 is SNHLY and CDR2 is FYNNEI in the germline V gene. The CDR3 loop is CASSADRGGDYGYTV.

The CDR3 DNA reads TGTGCCAGCAGCCAAGATTGGGAAACAGCTGAAGCTTTCTTT. Translated: CASSQDWETAEAFF. V usage is TRBV3-1 and J usage is TRBJ1-1, with D unclear. The CDR3 extends over 14 amino acids. From germline, CDR1 is LGHDT and CDR2 YNNKEL (reference sequence). Trimming removed 0 bases at V and 6 bases at J, with 11 bases between.

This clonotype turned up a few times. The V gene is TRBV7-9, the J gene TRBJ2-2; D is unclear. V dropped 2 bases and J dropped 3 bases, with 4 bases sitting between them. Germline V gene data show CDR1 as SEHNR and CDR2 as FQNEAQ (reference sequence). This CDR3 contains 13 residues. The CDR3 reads CASSLFYTGELFF. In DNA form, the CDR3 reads TGTGCCAGCAGCTTATTCTACACCGGGGAGCTGTTTTTT.

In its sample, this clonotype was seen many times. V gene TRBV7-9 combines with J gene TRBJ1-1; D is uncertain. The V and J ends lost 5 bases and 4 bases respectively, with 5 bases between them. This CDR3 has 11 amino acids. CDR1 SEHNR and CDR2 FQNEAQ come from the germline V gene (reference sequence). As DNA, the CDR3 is TGTGCCAGCAGCCTTGGCACTGAAGCTTTCTTT. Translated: CASSLGTEAFF.

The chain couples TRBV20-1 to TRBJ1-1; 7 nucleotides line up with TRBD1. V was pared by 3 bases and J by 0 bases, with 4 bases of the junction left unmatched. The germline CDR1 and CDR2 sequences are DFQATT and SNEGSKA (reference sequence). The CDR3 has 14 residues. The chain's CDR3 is CSASPGQLNTEAFF. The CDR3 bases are TGCAGTGCTAGTCCGGGACAGTTGAACACTGAAGCTTTCTTT.

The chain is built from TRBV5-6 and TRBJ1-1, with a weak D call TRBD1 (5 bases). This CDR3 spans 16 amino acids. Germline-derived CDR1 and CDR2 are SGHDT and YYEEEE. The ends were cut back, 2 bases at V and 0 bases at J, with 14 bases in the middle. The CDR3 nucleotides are TGTGCCAGCAGCTTTTCGGGGGAGGGCTTGAACACTGAAGCTTTCTTT. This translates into CASSFSGEGLNTEAFF.

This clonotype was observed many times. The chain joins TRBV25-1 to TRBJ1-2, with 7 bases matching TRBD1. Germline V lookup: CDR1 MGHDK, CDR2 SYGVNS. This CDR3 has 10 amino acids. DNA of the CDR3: TGTGCTAGGGCAGGGGGTGGCTACACCTTC. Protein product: CARAGGGYTF.

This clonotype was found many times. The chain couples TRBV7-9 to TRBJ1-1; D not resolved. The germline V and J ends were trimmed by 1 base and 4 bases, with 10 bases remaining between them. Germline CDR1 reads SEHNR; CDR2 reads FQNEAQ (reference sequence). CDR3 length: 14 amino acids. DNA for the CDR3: TGTGCCAGCAGCTTAGAATACTCCGGCACTGAAGCTTTCTTT. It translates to CASSLEYSGTEAFF.

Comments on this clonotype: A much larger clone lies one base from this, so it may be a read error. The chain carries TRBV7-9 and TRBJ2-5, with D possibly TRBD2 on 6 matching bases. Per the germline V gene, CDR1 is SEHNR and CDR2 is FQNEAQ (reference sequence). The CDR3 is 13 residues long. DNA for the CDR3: TGTGCCAGCAGCGATAGCGGTAAAGAGACCCAGTGCTTC. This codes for CASSDSGKETQCF.

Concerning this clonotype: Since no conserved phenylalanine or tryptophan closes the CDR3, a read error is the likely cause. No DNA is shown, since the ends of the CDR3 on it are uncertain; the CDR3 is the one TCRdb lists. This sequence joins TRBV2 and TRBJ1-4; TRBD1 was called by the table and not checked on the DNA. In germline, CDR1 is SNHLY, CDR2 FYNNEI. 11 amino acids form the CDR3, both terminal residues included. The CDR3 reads CASSETGGAGG.

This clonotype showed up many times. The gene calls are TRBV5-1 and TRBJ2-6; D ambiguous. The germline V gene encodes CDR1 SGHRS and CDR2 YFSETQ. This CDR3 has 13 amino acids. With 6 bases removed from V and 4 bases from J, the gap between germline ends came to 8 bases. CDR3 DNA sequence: TGCGCCAGCACGTCGGAGGGGGCCAACGTCCTGACTTTC. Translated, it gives CASTSEGANVLTF.

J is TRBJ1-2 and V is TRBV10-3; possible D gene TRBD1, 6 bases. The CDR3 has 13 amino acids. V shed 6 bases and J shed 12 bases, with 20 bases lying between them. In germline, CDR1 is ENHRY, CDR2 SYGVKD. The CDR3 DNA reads TGTGCCATCAGCGGGACTAGCGGGGGCCTGAACACCTTC. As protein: CAISGTSGGLNTF.

Here the CDR3 DNA reads TGTGCCAGCAGCCCCCACTCCGCCCCGGGACCGGTCTACGAGCAGTACTTC. Its translation is CASSPHSAPGPVYEQYF. The chain links TRBV7-9 to TRBJ2-7; D tentatively fits TRBD1 or TRBD2 (5 bases each). V was shortened by 5 bases and J by 3 bases, with 23 bases between the two germline ends. This CDR3 comprises 17 residues. Germline V CDR1 and CDR2: SEHNR, FQNEAQ (reference sequence).

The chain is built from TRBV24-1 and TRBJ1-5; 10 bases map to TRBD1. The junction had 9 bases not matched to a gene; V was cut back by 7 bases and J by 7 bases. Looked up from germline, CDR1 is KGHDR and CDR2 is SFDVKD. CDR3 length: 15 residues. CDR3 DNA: TGTGCCACCAGCTATACCGGGACAGGGGCACAGCCCCAGCATTTT. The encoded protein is CATSYTGTGAQPQHF.

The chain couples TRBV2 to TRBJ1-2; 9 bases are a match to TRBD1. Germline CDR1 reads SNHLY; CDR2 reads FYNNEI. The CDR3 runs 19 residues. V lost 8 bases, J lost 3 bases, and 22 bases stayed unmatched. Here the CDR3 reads CASVEIWTGTGHIDYGYTF. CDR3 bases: TGTGCCAGCGTGGAAATATGGACCGGGACAGGGCATATTGACTATGGCTACACCTTC.

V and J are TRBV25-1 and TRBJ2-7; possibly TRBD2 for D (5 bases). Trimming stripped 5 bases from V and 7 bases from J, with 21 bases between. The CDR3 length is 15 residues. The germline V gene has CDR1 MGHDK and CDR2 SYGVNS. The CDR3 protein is CASSLPVGESREQYF. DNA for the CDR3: TGTGCCAGCAGTCTACCGGTCGGGGAGAGTCGAGAGCAGTACTTC.